Reported below is one T cell receptor beta chain. What it recognizes is unknown. Each patient with chemo-refractory metastatic non-small-cell lung cancer was treated with focal radiation plus CTLA-4 blockade using ipilimumab. This entry comes from a study of radiotherapy plus CTLA-4 blockade in lung cancer. About the study: Objective response was observed in over 15% of patients, and disease control in roughly 30%.

CDR3 length: 15 residues. CDR1 is SGDLS and CDR2 is YYNGEE in the germline V gene. Between the trimmed V and J ends, which lost 0 bases and 5 bases, there was a span of 13 bases. General study results and limits: Strongest reported response predictors: early blood clone changes and post-radiation interferon-beta. TCR clones from tumors expanded in blood after radiotherapy plus ipilimumab.

The repertoire was sequenced with immunoSEQ multiplex PCR; TCRdb's copy has only in-frame clones and lacks some. The table records 75,000 or so clones, around 80% of them present only once. The sequence derives from a human donor with non-small cell lung cancer who had a complete response to radiotherapy plus ipilimumab. Sequences were derived from peripheral blood, sampled from a patient treated with radiotherapy plus ipilimumab. The chain joins TRBV9 to TRBJ2-3; no clear D. The CDR3: CASSVVASWLDTQYF. The CDR3 DNA sequence: TGTGCCAGCAGCGTAGTGGCGAGTTGGTTAGATACGCAGTATTTT.